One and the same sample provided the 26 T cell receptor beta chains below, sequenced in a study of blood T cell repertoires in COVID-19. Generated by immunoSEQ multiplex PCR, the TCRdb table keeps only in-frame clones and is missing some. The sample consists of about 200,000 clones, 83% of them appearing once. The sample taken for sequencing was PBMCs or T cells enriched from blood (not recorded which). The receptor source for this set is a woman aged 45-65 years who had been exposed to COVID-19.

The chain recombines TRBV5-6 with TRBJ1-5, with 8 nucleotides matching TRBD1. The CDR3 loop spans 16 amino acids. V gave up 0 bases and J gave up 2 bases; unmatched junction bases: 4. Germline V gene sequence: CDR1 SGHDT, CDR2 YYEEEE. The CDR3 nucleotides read TGTGCCAGCAGCTTGGGAGCAGGGGGCGGCAATCAGCCCCAGCATTTT. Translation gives CASSLGAGGGNQPQHF.

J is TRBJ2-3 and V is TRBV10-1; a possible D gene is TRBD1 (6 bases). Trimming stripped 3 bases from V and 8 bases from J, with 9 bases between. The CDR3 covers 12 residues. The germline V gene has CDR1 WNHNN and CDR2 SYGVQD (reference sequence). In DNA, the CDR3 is TGCGCCAGCAGTGAAGTAGGGGGTACGCAGTATTTT. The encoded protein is CASSEVGGTQYF.

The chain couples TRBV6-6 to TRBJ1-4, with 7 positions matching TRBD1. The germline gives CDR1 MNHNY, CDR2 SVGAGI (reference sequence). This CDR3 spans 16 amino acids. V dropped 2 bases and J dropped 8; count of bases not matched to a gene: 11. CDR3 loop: CASSYAGGKGAEKLFF. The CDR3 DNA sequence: TGTGCCAGCAGTTACGCAGGGGGGAAGGGTGCCGAAAAACTGTTTTTT.

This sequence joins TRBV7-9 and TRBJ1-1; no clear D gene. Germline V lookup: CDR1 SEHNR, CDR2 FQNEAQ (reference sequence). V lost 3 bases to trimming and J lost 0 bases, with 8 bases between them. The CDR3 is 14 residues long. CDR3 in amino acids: CASSFDTLNTEAFF. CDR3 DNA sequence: TGTGCCAGCAGCTTTGACACTCTGAACACTGAAGCTTTCTTT. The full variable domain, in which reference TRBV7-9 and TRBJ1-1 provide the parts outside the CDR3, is DTGVSQNPRHKITKRGQNVTFRCDPISEHNRLYWYRQTLGQGPEFLTYFQNEAQLEKSRLLSDRFSAERPKGSFSTLEIQRTEQGDSAMYLCASSFDTLNTEAFFGQGTRLTVV.

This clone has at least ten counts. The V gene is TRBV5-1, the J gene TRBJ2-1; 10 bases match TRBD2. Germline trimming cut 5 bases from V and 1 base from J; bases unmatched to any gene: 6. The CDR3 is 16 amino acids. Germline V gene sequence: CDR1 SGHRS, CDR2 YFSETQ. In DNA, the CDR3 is TGCGCCAGCAGACCCCTAGCGGGGGCATCCTACAATGAGCAGTTCTTC. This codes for CASRPLAGASYNEQFF. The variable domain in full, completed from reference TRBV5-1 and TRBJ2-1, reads KAGVTQTPRYLIKTRGQQVTLSCSPISGHRSVSWYQQTPGQGLQFLFEYFSETQRNKGNFPGRFSGRQFSNSRSEMNVSTLELGDSALYLCASRPLAGASYNEQFFGPGTRLTVL.

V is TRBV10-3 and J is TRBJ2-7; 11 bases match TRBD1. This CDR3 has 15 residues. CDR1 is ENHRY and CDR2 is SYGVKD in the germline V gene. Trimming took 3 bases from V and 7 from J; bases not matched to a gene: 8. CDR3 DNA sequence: TGTGCCATCAGTGATCCGGGACAGGGGGAAAGGGAGCAGTACTTC. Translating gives CAISDPGQGEREQYF.

This chain's CDR3 is CASSSYRGQFEKLFF. CDR3 sequence (DNA): TGTGCCAGCTCATCTTACAGGGGGCAGTTCGAAAAACTGTTTTTT. The rearrangement uses TRBV18 and TRBJ1-4; TRBD1 matches at 9 bases. Losses at the gene ends were 5 bases for V and 8 bases for J; bases not matched to a gene: 9. Germline V lookup: CDR1 KGHSH, CDR2 LQKENI. The CDR3 is made up of 15 amino acids.

As DNA, the CDR3 is TGTGCCAGCAGTCAGACTAGAGGCACAGATACGCAGTATTTT. Translation gives CASSQTRGTDTQYF. The chain uses TRBV9 and TRBJ2-3, with a tentative D call TRBD2 (6 bases). The germline V gene encodes CDR1 SGDLS and CDR2 YYNGEE. The CDR3 sequence is 14 residues long. V gave up 5 bases and J gave up 1 base, with 11 bases separating them.

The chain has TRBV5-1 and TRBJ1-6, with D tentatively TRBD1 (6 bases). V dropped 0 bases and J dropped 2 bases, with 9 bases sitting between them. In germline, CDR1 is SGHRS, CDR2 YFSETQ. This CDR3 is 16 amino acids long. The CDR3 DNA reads TGCGCCAGCAGCTTGGCCTCAGGGGCCTATAATTCACCCCTCCACTTT. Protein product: CASSLASGAYNSPLHF.

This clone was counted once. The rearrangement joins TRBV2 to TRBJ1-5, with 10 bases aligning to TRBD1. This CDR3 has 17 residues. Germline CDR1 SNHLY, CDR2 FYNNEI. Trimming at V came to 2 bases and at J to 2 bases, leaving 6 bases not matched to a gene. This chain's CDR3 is CASSERTGGIGNQPQHF. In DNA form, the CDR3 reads TGTGCCAGCAGTGAACGGACAGGGGGAATAGGCAATCAGCCCCAGCATTTT.

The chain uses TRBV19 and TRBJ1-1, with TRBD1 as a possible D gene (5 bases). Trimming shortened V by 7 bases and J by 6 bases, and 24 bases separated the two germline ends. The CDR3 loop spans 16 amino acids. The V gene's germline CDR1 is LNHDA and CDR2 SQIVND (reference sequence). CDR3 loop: CASTSLVGTVDAEAFF. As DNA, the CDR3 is TGTGCCAGTACCTCCCTGGTGGGGACTGTCGATGCTGAAGCTTTCTTT.

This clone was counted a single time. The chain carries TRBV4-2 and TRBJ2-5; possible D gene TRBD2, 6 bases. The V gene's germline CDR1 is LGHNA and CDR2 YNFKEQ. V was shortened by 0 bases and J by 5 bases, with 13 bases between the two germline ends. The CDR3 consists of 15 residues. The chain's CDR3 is CASSQDWASEETQYF. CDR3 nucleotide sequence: TGTGCCAGCAGCCAAGATTGGGCTAGCGAGGAGACCCAGTACTTC.

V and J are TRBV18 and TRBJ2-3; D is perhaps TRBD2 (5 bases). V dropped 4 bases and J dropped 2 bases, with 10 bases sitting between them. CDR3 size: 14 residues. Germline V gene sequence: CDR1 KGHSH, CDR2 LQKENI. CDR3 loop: CASSHPDYTDTQYF. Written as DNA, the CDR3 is TGTGCCAGCTCACACCCAGACTACACAGATACGCAGTATTTT.

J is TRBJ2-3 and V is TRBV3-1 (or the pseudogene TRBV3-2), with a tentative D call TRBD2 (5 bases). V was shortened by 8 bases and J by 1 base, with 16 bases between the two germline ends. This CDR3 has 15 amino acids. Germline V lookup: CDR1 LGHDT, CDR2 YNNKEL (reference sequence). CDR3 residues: CASRPERERTDTQYF. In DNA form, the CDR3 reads TGTGCCAGCCGTCCTGAGAGGGAACGCACAGATACGCAGTATTTT.

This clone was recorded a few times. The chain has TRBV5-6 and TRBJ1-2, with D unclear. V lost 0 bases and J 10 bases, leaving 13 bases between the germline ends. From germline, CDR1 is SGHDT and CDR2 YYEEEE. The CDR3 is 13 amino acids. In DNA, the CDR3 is TGTGCCAGCAGCTTGGGTTCTCTGCAGATCTACACCTTC. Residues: CASSLGSLQIYTF.

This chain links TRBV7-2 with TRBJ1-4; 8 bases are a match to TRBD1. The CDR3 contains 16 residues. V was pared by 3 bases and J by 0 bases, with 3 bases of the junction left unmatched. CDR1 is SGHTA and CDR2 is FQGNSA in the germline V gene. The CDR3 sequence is CASSFRGRATNEKLFF. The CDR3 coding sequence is TGTGCCAGCAGCTTCAGGGGGCGGGCAACTAATGAAAAACTGTTTTTT.

CDR3 sequence (DNA): TGTGCCAGCAGTTTCGCCAGGGCGATTGAAGCTTTCTTT. Translating gives CASSFARAIEAFF. The rearrangement joins TRBV12-3 or TRBV12-4 to TRBJ1-1, with D possibly TRBD1 on 5 matching bases. The CDR3 length is 13 residues. V lost 3 bases and J lost 7, with 12 bases in between.

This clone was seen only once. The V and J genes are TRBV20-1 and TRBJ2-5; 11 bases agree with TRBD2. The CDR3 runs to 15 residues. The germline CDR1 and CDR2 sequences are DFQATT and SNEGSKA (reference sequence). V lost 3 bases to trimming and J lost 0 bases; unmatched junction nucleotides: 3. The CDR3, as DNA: TGCAGTGCTAGTATAGCGGGGGGGAACCAAGAGACCCAGTACTTC. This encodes CSASIAGGNQETQYF.

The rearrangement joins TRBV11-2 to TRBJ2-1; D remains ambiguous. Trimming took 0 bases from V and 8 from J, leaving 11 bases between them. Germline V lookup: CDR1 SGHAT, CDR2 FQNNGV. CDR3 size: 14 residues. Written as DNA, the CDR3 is TGTGCCAGCAGCTTAGAGAGCGCGTGGGATGAGCAGTTCTTC. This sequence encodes CASSLESAWDEQFF.

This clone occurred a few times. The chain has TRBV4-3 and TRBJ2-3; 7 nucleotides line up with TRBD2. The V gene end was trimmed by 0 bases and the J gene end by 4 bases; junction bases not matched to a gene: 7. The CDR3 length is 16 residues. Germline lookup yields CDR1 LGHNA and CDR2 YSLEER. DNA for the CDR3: TGCGCCAGCAGCCAAGATCCCTCCGCGGGAGCAGATACGCAGTATTTT. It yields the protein CASSQDPSAGADTQYF.

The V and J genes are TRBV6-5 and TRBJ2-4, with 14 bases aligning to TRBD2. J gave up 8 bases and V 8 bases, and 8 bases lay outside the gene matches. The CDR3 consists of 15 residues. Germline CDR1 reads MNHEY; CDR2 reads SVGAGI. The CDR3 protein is CASGTSGGLGYIQYF. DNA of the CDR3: TGTGCCAGCGGGACTAGCGGGGGACTGGGGTACATTCAGTACTTC.

The CDR3 DNA sequence: TGTGCCAGCAGCTTCACAGTGGGGCTGGGGGAGCTGTTTTTT. This codes for CASSFTVGLGELFF. The chain links TRBV5-8 to TRBJ2-2; TRBD1 is a possible D gene (5 bases). The CDR3 spans 14 residues. CDR1 is SGHTS and CDR2 is YDEGEE in the germline V gene. V gave up 2 bases and J gave up 8 bases, with 13 bases separating them.

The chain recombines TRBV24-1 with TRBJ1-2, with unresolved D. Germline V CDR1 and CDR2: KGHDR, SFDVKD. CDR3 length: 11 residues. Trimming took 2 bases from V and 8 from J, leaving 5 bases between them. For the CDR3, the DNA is TGTGCCACCAGTGATTGGAGGGGCTACACCTTC. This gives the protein CATSDWRGYTF.

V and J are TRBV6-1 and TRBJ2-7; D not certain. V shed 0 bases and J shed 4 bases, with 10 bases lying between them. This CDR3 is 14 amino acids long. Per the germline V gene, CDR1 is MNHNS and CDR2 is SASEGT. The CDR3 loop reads CASSEAEASYEQYF. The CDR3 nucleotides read TGTGCCAGCAGTGAAGCAGAGGCTTCATACGAGCAGTACTTC.

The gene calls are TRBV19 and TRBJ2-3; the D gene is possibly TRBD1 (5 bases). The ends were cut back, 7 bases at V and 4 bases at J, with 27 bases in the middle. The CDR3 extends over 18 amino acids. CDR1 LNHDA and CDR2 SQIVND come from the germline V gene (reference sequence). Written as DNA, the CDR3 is TGTGCCAGTACTCCCCAGGGCGGCACGCCCAAAGGTCCAGATACGCAGTATTTT. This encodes CASTPQGGTPKGPDTQYF.

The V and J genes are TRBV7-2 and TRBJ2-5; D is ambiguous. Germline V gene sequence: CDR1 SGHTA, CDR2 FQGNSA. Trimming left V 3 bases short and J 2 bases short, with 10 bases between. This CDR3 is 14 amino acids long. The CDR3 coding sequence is TGTGCCAGCAGCTTGGTCTCTCGGCAAGAGACCCAGTACTTC. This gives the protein CASSLVSRQETQYF. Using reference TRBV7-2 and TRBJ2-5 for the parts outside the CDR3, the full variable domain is GAGVSQSPSNKVTEKGKDVELRCDPISGHTALYWYRQSLGQGLEFLIYFQGNSAPDKSGLPSDRFSAERTGGSVSTLTIQRTQQEDSAVYLCASSLVSRQETQYFGPGTRLLVL.